This TCR beta chain was sequenced in a study of blood T cell repertoires in COVID-19. Study information: Acute-phase and convalescent COVID-19 samples originated in the United States, Italy and Spain. PBMCs, B-cell-depleted T cells, or T cells provided the cDNA or gDNA that made up the material.

This table comes from immunoSEQ multiplex PCR, and its TCRdb copy is limited to in-frame clones, with some not included. Of approximately 110,000 clones in the sample, 85% are singletons; the top ten hold approximately 1.5%. Germline lookup yields CDR1 MNHEY and CDR2 SVGAGI. V gave up 5 bases and J gave up 3 bases, with 8 bases separating them. The CDR3 is 13 amino acids. This clone appeared a few times. This chain connects TRBV6-5 to TRBJ1-5; unclear D gene. What was sequenced was peripheral blood. The TCR comes from a man aged 35 to 55 with acute or convalescent COVID-19. The chain's CDR3 is CASSLQLNQPQHF. The DNA for the CDR3 is TGTGCCAGCAGTCTACAGCTCAATCAGCCCCAGCATTTT.